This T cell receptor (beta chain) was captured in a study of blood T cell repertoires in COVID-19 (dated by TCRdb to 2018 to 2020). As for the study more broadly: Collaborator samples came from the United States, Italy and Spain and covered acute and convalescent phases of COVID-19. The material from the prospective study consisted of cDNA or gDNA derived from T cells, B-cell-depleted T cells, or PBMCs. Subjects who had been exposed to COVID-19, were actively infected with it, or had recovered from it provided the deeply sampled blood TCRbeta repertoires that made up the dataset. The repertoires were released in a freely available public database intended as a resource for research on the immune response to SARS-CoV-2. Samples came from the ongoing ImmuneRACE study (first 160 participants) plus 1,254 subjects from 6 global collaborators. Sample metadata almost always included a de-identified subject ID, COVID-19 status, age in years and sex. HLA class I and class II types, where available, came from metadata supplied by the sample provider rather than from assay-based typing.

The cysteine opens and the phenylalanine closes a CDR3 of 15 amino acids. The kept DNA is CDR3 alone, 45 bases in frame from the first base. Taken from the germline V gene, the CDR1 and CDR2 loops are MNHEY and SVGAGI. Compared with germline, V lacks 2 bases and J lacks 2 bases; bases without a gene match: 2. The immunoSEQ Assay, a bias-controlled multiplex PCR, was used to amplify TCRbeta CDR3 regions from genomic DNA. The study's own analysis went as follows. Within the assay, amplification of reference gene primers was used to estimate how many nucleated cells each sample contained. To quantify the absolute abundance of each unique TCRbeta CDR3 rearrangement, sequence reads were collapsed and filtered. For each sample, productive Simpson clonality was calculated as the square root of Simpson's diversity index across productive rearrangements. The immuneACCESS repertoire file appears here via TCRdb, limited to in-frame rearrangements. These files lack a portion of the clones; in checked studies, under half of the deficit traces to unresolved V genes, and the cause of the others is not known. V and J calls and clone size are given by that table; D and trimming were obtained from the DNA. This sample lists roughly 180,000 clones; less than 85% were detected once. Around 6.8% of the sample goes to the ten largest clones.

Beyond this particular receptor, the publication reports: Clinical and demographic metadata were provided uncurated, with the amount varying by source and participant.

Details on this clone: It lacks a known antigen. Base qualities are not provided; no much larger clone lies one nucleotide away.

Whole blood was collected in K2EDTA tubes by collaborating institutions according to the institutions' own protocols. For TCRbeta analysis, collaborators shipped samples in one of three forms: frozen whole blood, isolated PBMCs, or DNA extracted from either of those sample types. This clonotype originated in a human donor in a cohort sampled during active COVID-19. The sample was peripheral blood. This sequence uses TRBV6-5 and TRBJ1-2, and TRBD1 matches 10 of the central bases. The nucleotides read TGTGCCAGCAGTTACGGGGGACAGGGGAACTATGGCTACACCTTC. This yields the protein CASSYGGQGNYGYTF.